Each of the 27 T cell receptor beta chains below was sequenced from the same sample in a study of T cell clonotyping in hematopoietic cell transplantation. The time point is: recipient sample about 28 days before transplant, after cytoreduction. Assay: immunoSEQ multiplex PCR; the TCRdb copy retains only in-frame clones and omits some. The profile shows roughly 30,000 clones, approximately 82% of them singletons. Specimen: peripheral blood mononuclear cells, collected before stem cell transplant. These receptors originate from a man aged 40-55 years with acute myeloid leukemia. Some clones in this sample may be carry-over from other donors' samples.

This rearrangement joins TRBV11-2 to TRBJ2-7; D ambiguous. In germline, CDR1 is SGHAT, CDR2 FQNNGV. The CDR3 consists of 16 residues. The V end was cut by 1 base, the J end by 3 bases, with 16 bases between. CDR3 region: CASSLVGRPALYEQYF. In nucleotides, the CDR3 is TGTGCCAGCAGCTTAGTTGGCAGGCCGGCCCTCTACGAGCAGTACTTC.

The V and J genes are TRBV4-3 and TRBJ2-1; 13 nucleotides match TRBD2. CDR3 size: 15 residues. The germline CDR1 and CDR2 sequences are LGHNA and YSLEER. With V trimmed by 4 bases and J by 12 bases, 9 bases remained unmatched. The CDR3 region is CASSPRLAGGPGQFF. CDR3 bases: TGCGCCAGCAGCCCAAGACTAGCGGGGGGCCCGGGGCAGTTCTTC.

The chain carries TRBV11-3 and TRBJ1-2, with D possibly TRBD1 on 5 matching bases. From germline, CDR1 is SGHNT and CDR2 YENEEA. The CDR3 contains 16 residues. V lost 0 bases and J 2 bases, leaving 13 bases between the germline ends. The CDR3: CASSLEGRRGNYGYTF. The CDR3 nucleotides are TGTGCCAGCAGCTTAGAGGGGCGGCGGGGGAACTATGGCTACACCTTC.

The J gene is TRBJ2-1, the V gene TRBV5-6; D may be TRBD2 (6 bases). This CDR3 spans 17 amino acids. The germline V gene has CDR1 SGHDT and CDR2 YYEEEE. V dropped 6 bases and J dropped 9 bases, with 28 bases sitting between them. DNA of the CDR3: TGTGCCAGCACGATCCCCAGAGAACTAACTAGCTTCTTTGAGCAGTTCTTC. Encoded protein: CASTIPRELTSFFEQFF.

The CDR3 region has the DNA TGTGCCAGCAGTGAACGTGACAGGGTGGCCGGGGAGCTGTTTTTT. Translating gives CASSERDRVAGELFF. This sequence joins TRBV2 and TRBJ2-2, with 7 nucleotides matching TRBD1. Germline V gene sequence: CDR1 SNHLY, CDR2 FYNNEI. V shed 2 bases and J 6 bases; nucleotides not matched to a gene: 6. The CDR3 has 15 amino acids. The variable domain in full, with the rest retrieved from reference TRBV2 and TRBJ2-2, is EPEVTQTPSHQVTQMGQEVILRCVPISNHLYFYWYRQILGQKVEFLVSFYNNEISEKSEIFDDQFSVERPDGSNFTLKIRSTKLEDSAMYFCASSERDRVAGELFFGEGSRLTVL.

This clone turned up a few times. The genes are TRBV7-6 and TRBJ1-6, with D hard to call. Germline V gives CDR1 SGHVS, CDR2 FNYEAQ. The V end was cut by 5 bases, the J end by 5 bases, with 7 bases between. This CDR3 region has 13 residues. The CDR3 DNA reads TGTGCCAGCAGCGGAACCAATAATTCACCCCTCCACTTT. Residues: CASSGTNNSPLHF.

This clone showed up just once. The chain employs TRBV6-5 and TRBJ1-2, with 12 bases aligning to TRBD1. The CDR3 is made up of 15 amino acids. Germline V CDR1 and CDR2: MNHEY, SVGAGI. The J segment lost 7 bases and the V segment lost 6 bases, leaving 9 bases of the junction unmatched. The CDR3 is CASRAPGQGARGYTF. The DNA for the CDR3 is TGTGCCAGCAGGGCACCGGGACAGGGGGCGCGTGGCTACACCTTC.

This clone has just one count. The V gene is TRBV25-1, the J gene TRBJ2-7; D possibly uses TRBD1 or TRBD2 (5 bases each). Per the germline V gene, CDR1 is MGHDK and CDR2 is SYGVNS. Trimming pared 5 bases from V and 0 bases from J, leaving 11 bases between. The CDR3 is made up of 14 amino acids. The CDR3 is CASSLAGSSYEQYF. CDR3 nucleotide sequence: TGTGCCAGCAGTCTCGCAGGGAGCTCCTACGAGCAGTACTTC.

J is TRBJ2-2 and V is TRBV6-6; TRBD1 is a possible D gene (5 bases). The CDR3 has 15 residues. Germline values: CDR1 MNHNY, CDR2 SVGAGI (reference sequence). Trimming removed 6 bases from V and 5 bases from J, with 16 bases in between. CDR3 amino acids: CASSPTGQGTGELFF. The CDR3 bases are TGTGCCAGCAGCCCCACCGGGCAGGGAACCGGGGAGCTGTTTTTT.

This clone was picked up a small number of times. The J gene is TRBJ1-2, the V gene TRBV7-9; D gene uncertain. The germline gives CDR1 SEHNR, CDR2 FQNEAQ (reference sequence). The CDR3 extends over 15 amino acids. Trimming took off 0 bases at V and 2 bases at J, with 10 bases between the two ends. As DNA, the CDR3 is TGTGCCAGCAGCTTAGCTGGTCAGCGGAACTATGGCTACACCTTC. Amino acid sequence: CASSLAGQRNYGYTF.

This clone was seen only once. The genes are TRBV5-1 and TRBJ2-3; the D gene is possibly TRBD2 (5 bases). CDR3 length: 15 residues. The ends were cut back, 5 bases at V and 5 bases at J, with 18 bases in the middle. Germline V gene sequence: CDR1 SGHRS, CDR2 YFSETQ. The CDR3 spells CASSYLAKGGDTQYF. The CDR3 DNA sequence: TGCGCCAGCAGTTATCTAGCTAAGGGTGGAGATACGCAGTATTTT. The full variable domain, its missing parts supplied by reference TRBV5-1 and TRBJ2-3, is KAGVTQTPRYLIKTRGQQVTLSCSPISGHRSVSWYQQTPGQGLQFLFEYFSETQRNKGNFPGRFSGRQFSNSRSEMNVSTLELGDSALYLCASSYLAKGGDTQYFGPGTRLTVL.

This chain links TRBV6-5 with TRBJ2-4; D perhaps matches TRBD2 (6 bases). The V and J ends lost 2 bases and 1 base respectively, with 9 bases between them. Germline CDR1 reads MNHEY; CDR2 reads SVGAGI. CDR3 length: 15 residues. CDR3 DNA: TGTGCCAGCAGTTACGGGGGGATGGCCAAAAACATTCAGTACTTC. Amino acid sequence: CASSYGGMAKNIQYF.

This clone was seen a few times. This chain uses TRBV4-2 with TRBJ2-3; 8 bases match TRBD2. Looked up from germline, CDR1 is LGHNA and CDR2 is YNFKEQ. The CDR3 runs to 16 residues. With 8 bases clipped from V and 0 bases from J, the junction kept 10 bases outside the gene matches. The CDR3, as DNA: TGTGCCAGCGCAAAAGGAGCTAGCGGGAGCACAGATACGCAGTATTTT. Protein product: CASAKGASGSTDTQYF.

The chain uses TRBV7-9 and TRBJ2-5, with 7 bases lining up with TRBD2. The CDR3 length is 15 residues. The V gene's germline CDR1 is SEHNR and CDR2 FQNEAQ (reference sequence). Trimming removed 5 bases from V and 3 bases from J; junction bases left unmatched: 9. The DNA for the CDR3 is TGTGCCAGCAGCCCCCGCACCAGCGGGAAAGAGACCCAGTACTTC. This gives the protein CASSPRTSGKETQYF.

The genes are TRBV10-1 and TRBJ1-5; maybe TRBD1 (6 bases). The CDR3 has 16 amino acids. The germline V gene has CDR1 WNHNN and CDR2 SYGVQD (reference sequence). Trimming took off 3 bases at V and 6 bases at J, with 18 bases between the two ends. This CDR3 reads CASSDRNYRVGQPQHF. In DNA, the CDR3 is TGCGCCAGCAGTGACCGGAATTACAGGGTCGGTCAGCCCCAGCATTTT.

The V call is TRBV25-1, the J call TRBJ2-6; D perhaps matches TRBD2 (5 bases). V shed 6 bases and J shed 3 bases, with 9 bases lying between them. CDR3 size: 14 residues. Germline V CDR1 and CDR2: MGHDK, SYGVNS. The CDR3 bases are TGTGCCAGCAGAGAACGGGGTGGGGCCAACGTCCTGACTTTC. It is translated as CASRERGGANVLTF.

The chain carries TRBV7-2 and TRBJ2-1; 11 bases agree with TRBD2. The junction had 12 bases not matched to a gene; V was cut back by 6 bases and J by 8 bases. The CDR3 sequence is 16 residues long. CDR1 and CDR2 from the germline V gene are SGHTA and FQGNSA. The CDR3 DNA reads TGTGCCAGCAGGGGCCAAACTAGCGGGAGATTCGATGAGCAGTTCTTC. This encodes CASRGQTSGRFDEQFF. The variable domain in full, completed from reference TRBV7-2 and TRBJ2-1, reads GAGVSQSPSNKVTEKGKDVELRCDPISGHTALYWYRQSLGQGLEFLIYFQGNSAPDKSGLPSDRFSAERTGGSVSTLTIQRTQQEDSAVYLCASRGQTSGRFDEQFFGPGTRLTVL.

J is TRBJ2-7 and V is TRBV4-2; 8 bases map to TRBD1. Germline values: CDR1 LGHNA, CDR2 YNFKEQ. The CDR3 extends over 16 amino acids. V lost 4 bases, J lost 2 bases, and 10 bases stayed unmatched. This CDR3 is CASSRTGQVGPYEQYF. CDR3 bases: TGTGCCAGCAGCCGTACGGGACAGGTCGGCCCCTACGAGCAGTACTTC.

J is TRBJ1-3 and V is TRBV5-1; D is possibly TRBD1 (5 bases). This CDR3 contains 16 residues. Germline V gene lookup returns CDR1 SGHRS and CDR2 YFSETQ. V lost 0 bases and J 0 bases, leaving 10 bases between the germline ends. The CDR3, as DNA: TGCGCCAGCAGCTTGGACGGGACTTACTCTGGAAACACCATATATTTT. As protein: CASSLDGTYSGNTIYF.

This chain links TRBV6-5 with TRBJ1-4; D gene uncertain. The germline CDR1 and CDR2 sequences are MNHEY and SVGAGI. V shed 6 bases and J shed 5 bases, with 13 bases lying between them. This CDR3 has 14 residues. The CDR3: CASRTYSLNEKLFF. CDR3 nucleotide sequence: TGTGCCAGCAGAACCTACAGCTTGAATGAAAAACTGTTTTTT.

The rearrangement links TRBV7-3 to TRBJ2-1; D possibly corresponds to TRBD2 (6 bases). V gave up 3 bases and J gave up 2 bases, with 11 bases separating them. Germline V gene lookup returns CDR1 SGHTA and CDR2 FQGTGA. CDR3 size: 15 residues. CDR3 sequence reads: CASSFSGTAYNEQFF. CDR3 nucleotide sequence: TGTGCCAGCAGCTTCTCCGGGACTGCCTACAATGAGCAGTTCTTC. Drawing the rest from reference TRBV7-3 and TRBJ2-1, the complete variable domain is GAGVSQTPSNKVTEKGKYVELRCDPISGHTALYWYRQSLGQGPEFLIYFQGTGAADDSGLPNDRFFAVRPEGSVSTLKIQRTERGDSAVYLCASSFSGTAYNEQFFGPGTRLTVL.

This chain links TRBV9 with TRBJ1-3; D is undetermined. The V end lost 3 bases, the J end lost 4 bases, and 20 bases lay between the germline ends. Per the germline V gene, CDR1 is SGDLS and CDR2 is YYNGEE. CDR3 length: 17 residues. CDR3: CASSGGTTTGGGNTIYF. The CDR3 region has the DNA TGTGCCAGCAGCGGGGGTACTACGACTGGCGGCGGAAACACCATATATTTT.

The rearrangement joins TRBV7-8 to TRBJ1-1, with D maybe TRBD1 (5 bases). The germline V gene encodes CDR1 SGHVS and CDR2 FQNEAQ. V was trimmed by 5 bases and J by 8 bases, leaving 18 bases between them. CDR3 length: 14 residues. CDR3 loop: CASSPPGRMMEAFF. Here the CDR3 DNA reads TGTGCCAGCAGCCCGCCGGGACGCATGATGGAAGCTTTCTTT. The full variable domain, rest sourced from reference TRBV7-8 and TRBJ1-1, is GAGVSQSPRYKVAKRGQDVALRCDPISGHVSLFWYQQALGQGPEFLTYFQNEAQLDKSGLPSDRFFAERPEGSVSTLKIQRTQQEDSAVYLCASSPPGRMMEAFFGQGTRLTVV.

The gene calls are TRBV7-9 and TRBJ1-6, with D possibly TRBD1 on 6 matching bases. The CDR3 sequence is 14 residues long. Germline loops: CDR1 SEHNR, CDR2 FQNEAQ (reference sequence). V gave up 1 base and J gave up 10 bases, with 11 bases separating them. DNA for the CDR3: TGTGCCAGCAGCTTAGAACAGGGTTTCTCACCCCTCCACTTT. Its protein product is CASSLEQGFSPLHF. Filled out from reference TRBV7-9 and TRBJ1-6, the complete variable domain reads DTGVSQNPRHKITKRGQNVTFRCDPISEHNRLYWYRQTLGQGPEFLTYFQNEAQLEKSRLLSDRFSAERPKGSFSTLEIQRTEQGDSAMYLCASSLEQGFSPLHFGNGTRLTVT.

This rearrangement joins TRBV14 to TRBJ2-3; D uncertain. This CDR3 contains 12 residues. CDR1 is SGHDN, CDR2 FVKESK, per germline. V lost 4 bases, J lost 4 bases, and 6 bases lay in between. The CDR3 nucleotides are TGTGCCAGCAGCCCTGGTCCAGATACGCAGTATTTT. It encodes CASSPGPDTQYF.

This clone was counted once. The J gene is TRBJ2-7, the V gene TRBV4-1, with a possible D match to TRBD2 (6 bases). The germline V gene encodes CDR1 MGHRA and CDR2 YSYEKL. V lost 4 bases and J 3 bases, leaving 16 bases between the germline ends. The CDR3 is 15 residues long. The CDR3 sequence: CASSPTRGALYEQYF. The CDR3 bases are TGCGCCAGCAGCCCGACTAGGGGAGCGCTCTACGAGCAGTACTTC.

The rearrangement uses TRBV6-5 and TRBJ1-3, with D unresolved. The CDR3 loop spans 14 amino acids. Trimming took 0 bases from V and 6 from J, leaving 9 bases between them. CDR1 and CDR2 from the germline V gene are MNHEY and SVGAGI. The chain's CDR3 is CASSYSDGENTIYF. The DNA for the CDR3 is TGTGCCAGCAGTTACTCGGACGGTGAAAACACCATATATTTT.